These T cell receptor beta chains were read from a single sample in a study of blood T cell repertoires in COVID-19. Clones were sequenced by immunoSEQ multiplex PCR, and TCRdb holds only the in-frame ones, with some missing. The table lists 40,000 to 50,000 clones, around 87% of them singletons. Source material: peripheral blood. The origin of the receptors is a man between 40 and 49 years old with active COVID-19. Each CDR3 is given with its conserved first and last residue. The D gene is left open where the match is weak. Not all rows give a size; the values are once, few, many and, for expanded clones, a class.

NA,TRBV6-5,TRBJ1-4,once,TGTGCCAGCAGTTACGGGGGGGGTGAAAAACTGTTTTTT,CASSYGGGEKLFF
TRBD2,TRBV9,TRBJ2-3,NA,TGTGCCAGCAGCGTTTTAGCGGGGAAAGATACGCAGTATTTT,CASSVLAGKDTQYF
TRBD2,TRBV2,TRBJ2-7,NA,TGTGCCAGCAGTGACAGACTAGCGGGACCCTACGAGCAGTACTTC,CASSDRLAGPYEQYF
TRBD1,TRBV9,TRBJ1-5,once,TGTGCCAGCAGCACGACAGGGGGGGACCAGCCCCAGCATTTT,CASSTTGGDQPQHF
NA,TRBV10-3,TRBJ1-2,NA,TGTGCCATCAGTCAGTCAGGGGACTACTATGGCTACACCTTC,CAISQSGDYYGYTF
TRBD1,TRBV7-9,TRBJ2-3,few,TGTGCCAGCAGCTTGGGAACAGGGGGAGGAACAGATACGCAGTATTTT,CASSLGTGGGTDTQYF
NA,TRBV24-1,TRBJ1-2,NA,TGTGCCACCAGTGATTCTACCTGGACGGACTCAAATGGCTACACCTTC,CATSDSTWTDSNGYTF
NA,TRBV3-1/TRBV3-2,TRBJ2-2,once,TGTGCCAGCAGCCAAGGGGACTTTCCCCCCGGGGAGCTGTTTTTT,CASSQGDFPPGELFF
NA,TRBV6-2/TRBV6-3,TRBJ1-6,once,TGTGCCAGCAGTTACGGCAATTCACCCCTCCACTTT,CASSYGNSPLHF
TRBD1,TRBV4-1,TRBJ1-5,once,TGCGCCAGCAGCCAAGACAGGTCGAGGGGGCGTAATCAGCCCCAGCATTTT,CASSQDRSRGRNQPQHF
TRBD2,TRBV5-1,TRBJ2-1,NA,TGCGCCAGCAGCGGGGGACTAGCGGGAGTCAATGAGCAGTTCTTC,CASSGGLAGVNEQFF